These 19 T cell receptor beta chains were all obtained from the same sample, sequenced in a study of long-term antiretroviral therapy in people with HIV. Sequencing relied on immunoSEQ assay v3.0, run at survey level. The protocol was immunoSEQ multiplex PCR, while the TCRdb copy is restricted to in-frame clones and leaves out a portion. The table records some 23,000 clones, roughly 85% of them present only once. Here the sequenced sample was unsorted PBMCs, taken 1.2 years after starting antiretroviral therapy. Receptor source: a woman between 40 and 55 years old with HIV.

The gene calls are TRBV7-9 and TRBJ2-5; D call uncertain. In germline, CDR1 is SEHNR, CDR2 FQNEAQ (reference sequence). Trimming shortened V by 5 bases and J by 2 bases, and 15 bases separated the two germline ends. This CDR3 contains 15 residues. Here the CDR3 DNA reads TGTGCCAGCAGCCCCCGGACGAAGCCTCAAGAGACCCAGTACTTC. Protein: CASSPRTKPQETQYF.

CDR3 coding DNA: TGCGCCAGCACCCCTGACTCCTACGAGCAGTACTTC. Translating gives CASTPDSYEQYF. J is TRBJ2-7 and V is TRBV10-2; no reliable D call. Germline CDR1 WSHSY, CDR2 SAAADI. This CDR3 is 12 amino acids long. The V end lost 7 bases, the J end lost 0 bases, and 7 bases lay between the germline ends.

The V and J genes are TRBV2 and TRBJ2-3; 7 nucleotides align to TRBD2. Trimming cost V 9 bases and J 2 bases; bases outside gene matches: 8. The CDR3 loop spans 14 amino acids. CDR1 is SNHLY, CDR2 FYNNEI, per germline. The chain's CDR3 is CASNLAENTDTQYF. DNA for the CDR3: TGTGCCAGTAACCTAGCGGAAAACACAGATACGCAGTATTTT.

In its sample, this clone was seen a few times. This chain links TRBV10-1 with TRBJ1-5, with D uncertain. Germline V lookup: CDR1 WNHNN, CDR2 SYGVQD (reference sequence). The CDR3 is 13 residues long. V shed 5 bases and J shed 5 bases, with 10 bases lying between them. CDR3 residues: CASSLTVDQPQHF. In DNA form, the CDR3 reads TGCGCCAGCAGTCTGACCGTCGATCAGCCCCAGCATTTT.

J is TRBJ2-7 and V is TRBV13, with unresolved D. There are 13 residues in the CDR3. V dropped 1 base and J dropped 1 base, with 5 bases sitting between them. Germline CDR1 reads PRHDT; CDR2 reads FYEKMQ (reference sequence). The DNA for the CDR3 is TGTGCCAGCAGCTTAGAACAATCCTACGAGCAGTACTTC. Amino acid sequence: CASSLEQSYEQYF.

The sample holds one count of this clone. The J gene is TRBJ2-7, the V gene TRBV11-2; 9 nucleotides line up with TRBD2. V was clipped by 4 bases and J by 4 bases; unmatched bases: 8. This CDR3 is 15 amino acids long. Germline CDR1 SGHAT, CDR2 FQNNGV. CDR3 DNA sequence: TGTGCCAGCAGCTCGTCTCGCGGGGGGGGTTACGAGCAGTACTTC. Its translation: CASSSSRGGGYEQYF.

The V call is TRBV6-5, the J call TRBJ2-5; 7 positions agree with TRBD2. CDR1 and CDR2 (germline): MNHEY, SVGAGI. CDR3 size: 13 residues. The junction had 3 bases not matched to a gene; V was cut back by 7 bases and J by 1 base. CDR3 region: CASNAGVQETQYF. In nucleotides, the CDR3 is TGTGCCAGCAACGCGGGGGTCCAAGAGACCCAGTACTTC.

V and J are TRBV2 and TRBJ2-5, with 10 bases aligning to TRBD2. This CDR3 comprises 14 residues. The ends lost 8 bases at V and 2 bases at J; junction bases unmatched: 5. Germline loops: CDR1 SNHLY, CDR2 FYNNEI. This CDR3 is CASRDSGGQETQYF. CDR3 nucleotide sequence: TGTGCCAGCCGAGATAGCGGGGGGCAAGAGACCCAGTACTTC.

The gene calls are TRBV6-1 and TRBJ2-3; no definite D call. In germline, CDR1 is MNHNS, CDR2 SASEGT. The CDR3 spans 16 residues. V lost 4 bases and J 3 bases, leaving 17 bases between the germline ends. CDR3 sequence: CASSGNGGDWTDTQYF. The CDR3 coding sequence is TGTGCCAGCAGTGGAAATGGCGGCGACTGGACAGATACGCAGTATTTT.

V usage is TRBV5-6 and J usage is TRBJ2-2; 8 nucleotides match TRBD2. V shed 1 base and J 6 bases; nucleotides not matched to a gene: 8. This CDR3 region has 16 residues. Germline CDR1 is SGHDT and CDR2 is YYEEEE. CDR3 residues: CASSLILAGGSGELFF. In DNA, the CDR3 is TGTGCCAGCAGCTTGATTCTAGCGGGCGGGTCCGGGGAGCTGTTTTTT.

The CDR3 DNA is TGTGCCAGCAGCTTAACGGCCCAGCCAAACACTGAAGCTTTCTTT. This gives the protein CASSLTAQPNTEAFF. The chain couples TRBV11-2 to TRBJ1-1; D call uncertain. The V end was cut by 2 bases, the J end by 2 bases, with 12 bases between. The germline CDR1 and CDR2 sequences are SGHAT and FQNNGV. This CDR3 comprises 15 residues.

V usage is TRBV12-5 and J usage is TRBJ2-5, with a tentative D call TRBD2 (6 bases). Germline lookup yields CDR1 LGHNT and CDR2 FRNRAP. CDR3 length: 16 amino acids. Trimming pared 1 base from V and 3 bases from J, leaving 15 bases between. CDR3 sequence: CASGLGRGAPEETQYF. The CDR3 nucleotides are TGTGCTAGTGGTTTGGGACGCGGGGCCCCAGAAGAGACCCAGTACTTC.

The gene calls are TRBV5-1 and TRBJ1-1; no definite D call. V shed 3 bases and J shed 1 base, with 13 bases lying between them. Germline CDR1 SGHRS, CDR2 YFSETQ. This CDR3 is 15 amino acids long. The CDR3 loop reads CASSSEPTGNTEAFF. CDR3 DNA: TGCGCCAGCAGCTCGGAACCGACTGGGAACACTGAAGCTTTCTTT. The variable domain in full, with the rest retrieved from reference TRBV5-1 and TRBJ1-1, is KAGVTQTPRYLIKTRGQQVTLSCSPISGHRSVSWYQQTPGQGLQFLFEYFSETQRNKGNFPGRFSGRQFSNSRSEMNVSTLELGDSALYLCASSSEPTGNTEAFFGQGTRLTVV.

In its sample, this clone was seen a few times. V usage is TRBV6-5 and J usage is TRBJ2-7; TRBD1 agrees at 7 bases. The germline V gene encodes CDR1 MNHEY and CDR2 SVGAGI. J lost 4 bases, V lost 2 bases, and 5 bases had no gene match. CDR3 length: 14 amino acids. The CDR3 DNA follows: TGTGCCAGCAGTTACAGGCAGGGGGAATACGAGCAGTACTTC. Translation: CASSYRQGEYEQYF.

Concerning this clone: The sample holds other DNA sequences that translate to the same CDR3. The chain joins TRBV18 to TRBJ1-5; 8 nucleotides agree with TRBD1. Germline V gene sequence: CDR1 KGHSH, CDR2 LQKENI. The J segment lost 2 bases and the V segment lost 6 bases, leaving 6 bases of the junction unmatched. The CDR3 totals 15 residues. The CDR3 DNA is TGTGCCAGCTCTCCCGACAGGGGCGGCAATCAGCCCCAGCATTTT. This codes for CASSPDRGGNQPQHF.

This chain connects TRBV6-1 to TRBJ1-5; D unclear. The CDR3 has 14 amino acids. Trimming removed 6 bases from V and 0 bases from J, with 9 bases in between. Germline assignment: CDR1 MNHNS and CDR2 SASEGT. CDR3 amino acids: CASREGYSNQPQHF. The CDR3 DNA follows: TGTGCCAGCAGGGAGGGTTATAGCAATCAGCCCCAGCATTTT.

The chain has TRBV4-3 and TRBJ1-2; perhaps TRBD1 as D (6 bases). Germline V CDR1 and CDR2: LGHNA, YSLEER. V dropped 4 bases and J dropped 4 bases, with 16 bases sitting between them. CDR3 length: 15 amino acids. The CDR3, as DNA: TGCGCCAGCAGCCGGACGGGACATGGGACCTATGGCTACACCTTC. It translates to CASSRTGHGTYGYTF.

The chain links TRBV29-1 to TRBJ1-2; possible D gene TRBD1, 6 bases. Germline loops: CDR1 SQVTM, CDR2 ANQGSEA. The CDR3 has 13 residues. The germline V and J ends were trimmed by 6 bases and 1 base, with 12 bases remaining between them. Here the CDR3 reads CSVTTGVNYGYTF. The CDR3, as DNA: TGCAGCGTCACGACAGGAGTTAACTATGGCTACACCTTC.

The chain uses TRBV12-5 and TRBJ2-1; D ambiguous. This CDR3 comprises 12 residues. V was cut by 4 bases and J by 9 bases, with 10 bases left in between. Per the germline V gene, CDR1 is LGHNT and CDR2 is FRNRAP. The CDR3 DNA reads TGTGCTAGTGGTTATTACACCGGTGAGCAGTTCTTC. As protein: CASGYYTGEQFF.